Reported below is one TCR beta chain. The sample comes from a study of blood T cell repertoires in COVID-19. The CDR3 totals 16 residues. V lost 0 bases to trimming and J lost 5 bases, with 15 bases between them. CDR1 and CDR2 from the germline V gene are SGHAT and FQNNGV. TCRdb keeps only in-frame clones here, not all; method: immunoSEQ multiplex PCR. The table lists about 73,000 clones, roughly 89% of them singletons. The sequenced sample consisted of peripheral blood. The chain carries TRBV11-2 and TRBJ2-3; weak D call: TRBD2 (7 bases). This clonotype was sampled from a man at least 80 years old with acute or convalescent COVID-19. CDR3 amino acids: CASSLDLGGGRDTQYF. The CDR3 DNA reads TGTGCCAGCAGCTTAGATCTTGGGGGCGGGAGAGATACGCAGTATTTT.